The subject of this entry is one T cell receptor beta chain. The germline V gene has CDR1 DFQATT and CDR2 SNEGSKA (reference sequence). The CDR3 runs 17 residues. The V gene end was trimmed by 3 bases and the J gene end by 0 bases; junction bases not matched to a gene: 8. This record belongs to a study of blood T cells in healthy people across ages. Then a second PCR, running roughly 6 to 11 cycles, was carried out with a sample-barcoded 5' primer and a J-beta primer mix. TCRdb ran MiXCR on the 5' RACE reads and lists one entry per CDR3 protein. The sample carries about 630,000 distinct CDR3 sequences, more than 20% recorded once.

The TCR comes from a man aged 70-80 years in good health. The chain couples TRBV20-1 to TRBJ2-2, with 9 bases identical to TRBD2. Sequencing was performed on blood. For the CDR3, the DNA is TGCAGTGCTAGCCCTAGCGGGACGATTGCGAACACCGGGGAGCTGTTTTTT. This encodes CSASPSGTIANTGELFF.